This T cell receptor (beta chain) appears in the sequencing data of a study of blood T cell repertoires in COVID-19. Study details: Samples representing acute and convalescent COVID-19 were sourced from the United States, Italy and Spain.

CDR3 size: 11 residues. The V end lost 5 bases, the J end lost 10 bases, and 6 bases lay between the germline ends. Looked up from germline, CDR1 is MDHEN and CDR2 is SYDVKM. The method was immunoSEQ multiplex PCR; TCRdb's version includes in-frame clones alone and lacks a portion of them. The repertoire holds approximately 190,000 clones, with 80% to 85% as singletons. Donors were grouped by their self-reported clinical history. What the recovered Cohort 3 donors had was two negative PCRs, clearance, or symptom resolution. This rearrangement joins TRBV28 to TRBJ1-6; tentatively, D is TRBD1 (5 bases). This clonotype was obtained from a man aged 35 to 55 who had recovered from COVID-19. The sequenced sample was PBMCs or T cells enriched from blood (not recorded which). CDR3 sequence reads: CASSKGSPLHF. CDR3 in DNA: TGTGCCAGCAGTAAGGGGTCACCCCTCCACTTT.